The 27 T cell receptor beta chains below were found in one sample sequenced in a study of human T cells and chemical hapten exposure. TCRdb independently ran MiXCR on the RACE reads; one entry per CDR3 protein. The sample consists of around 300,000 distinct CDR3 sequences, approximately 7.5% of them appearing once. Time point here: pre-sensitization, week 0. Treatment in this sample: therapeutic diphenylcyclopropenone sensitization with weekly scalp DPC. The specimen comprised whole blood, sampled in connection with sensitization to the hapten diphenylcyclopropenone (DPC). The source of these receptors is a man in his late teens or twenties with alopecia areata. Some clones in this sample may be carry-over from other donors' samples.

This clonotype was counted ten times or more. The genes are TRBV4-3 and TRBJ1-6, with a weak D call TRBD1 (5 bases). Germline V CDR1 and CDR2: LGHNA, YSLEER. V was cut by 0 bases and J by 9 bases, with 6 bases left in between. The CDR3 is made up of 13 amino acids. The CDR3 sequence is CASSQEGPSPLHF. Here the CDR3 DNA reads TGCGCCAGCAGCCAAGAGGGACCTTCACCCCTCCACTTT.

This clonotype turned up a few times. This CDR3 is CASSLGSGQALPYEQYV. CDR3 nucleotides: TGTGCCAGCAGCTTGGGTTCCGGACAGGCCCTACCCTACGAGCAGTACGTC. The chain joins TRBV5-5 to TRBJ2-7; 7 bases are a match to TRBD1. Germline CDR1 and CDR2: SGHKS and YYEKEE (reference sequence). The CDR3 is made up of 17 amino acids. V shed 0 bases and J 2 bases; nucleotides not matched to a gene: 11.

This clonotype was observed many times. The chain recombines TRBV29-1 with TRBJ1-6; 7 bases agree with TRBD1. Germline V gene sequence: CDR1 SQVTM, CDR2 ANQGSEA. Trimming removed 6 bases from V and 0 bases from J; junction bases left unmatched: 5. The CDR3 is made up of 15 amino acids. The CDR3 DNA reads TGCAGCGTCTCACAGGGGAGCTCCTATAATTCACCCCTCCACTTT. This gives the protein CSVSQGSSYNSPLHF.

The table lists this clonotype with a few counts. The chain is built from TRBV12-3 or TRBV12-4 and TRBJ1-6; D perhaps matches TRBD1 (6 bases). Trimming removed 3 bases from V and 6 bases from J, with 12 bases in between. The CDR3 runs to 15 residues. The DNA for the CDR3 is TGTGCCAGCAGTTTCCTCTGGGACACTAATTCACCCCTCCACTTT. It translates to CASSFLWDTNSPLHF.

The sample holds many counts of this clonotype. The CDR3 DNA sequence: TGCGCCAGCAGCCCGGACGGGAGCTCCTACGAGCAGTACTTC. Translated, it gives CASSPDGSSYEQYF. This chain links TRBV5-1 with TRBJ2-7; tentative D call: TRBD2 (6 bases). This CDR3 region has 14 residues. V was trimmed by 4 bases and J by 0 bases, leaving 11 bases between them. CDR1 SGHRS and CDR2 YFSETQ come from the germline V gene.

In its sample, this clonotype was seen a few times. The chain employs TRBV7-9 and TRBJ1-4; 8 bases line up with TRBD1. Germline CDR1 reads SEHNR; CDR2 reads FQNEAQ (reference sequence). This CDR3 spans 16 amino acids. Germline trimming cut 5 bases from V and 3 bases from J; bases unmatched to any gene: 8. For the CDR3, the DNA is TGTGCCAGCAGCCTCCACCCACAGGGGGCTAATGAAAAACTGTTTTTT. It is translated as CASSLHPQGANEKLFF.

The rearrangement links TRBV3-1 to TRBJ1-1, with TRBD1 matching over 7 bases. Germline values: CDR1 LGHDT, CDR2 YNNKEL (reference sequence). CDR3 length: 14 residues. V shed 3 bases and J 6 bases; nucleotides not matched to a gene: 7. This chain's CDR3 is CASSHNRGFAEAFF. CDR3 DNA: TGTGCCAGCAGCCATAACAGGGGATTCGCTGAAGCTTTCTTT.

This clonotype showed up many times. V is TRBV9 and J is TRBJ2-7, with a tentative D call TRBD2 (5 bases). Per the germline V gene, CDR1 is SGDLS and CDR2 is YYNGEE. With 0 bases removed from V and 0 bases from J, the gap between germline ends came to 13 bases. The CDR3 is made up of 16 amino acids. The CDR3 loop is CASSVVPTGSSYEQYF. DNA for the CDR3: TGTGCCAGCAGCGTAGTCCCGACGGGGAGCTCCTACGAGCAGTACTTC.

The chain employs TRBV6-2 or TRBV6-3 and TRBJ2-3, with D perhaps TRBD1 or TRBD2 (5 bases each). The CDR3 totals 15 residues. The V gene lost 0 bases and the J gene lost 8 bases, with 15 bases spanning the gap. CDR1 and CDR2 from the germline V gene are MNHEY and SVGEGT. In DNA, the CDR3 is TGTGCCAGCAGTTACTCTTCGACGGGGACGGGTACGCAGTATTTT. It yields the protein CASSYSSTGTGTQYF.

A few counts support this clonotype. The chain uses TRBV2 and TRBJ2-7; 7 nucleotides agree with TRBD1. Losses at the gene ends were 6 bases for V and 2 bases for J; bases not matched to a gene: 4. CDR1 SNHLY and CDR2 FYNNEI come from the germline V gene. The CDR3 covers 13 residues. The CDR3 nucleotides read TGTGCCAGCAGGCTTGACAGGGCCTACGAGCAGTACGTC. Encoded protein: CASRLDRAYEQYV.

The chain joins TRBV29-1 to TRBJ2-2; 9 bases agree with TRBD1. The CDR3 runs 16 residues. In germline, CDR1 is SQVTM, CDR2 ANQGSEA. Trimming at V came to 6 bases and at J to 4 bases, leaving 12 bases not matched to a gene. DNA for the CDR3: TGCAGCGTCCGACCCCAGGGACAGGGAGCCACCGGGGAGCTGTTTTTT. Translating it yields CSVRPQGQGATGELFF.

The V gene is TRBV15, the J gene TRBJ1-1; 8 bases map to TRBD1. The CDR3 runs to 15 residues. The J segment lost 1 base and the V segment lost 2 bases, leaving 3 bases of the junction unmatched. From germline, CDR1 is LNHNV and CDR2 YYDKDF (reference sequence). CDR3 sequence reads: CATSRQGQANTEAFF. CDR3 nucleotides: TGTGCCACCAGCAGACAGGGACAGGCGAACACTGAAGCTTTCTTT.

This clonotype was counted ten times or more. In nucleotides, the CDR3 is TGTGCCAGCAGACGACAGTGGAAAGATAATGAAAAACTGTTTTTT. Its protein is CASRRQWKDNEKLFF. The J gene is TRBJ1-4, the V gene TRBV6-2 or TRBV6-3; the D gene is possibly TRBD1 (5 bases). Germline V lookup: CDR1 MNHEY, CDR2 SVGEGT. There are 15 residues in the CDR3. Trimming shortened V by 6 bases and J by 4 bases, and 15 bases separated the two germline ends.

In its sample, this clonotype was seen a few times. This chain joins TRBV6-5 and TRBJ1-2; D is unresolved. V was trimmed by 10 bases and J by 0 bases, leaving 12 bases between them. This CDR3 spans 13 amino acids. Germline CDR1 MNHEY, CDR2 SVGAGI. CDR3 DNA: TGTGCCACCTTCGAGGGAGCTAACTATGGCTACACCTTC. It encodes CATFEGANYGYTF.

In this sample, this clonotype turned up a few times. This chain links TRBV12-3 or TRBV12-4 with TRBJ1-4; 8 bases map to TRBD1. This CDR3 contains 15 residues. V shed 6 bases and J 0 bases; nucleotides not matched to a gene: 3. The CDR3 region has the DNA TGTGCCAGCAGAACAGGGGGGGCAACTAATGAAAAACTGTTTTTT. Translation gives CASRTGGATNEKLFF.

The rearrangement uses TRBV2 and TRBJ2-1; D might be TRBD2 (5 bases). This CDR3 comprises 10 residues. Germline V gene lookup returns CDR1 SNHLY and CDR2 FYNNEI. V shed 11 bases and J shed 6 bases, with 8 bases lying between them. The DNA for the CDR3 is TGTGCCCAAGGGAGCAATGAGCAGTTCTTC. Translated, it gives CAQGSNEQFF.

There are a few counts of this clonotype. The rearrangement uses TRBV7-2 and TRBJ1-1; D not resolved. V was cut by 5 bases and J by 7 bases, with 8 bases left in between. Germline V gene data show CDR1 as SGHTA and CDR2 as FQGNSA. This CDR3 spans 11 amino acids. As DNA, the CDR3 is TGTGCCAGCAGCCCCTTCAGTGAAGCTTTCTTT. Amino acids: CASSPFSEAFF.

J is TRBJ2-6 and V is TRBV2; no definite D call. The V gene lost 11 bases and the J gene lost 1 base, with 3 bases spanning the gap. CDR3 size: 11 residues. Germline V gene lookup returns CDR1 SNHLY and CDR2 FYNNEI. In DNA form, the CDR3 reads TGTGCCGGATCTGGGGCCAACGTCCTGACTTTC. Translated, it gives CAGSGANVLTF.

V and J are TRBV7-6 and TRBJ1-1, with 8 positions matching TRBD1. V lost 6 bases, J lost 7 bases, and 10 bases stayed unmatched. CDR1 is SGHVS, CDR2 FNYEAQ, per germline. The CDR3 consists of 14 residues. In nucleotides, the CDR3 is TGTGCCAGCAGTCTCGGCAGGGGGCTTGGTGAAGCTTTCTTT. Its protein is CASSLGRGLGEAFF.

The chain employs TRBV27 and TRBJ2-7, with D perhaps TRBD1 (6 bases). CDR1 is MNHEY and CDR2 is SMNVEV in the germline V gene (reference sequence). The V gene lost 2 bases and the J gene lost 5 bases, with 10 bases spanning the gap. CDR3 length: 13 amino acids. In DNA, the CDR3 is TGTGCCAGCAGTTTAGCAGGGGCTCACGAGCAGTACGTC. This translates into CASSLAGAHEQYV.

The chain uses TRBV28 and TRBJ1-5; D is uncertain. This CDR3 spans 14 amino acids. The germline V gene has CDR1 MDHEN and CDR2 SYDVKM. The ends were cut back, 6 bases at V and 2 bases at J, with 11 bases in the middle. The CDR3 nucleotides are TGTGCCAGCAGCTCCCTTGTCGGCAATCAGCCCCAGCATTTT. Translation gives CASSSLVGNQPQHF.

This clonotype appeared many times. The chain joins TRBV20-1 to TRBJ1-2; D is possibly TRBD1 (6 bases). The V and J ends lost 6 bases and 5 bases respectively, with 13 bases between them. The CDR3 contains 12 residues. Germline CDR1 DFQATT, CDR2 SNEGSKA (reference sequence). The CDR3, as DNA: TGCAGTGCCATAGAGGGGGGTTATGGCTACACCTTC. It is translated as CSAIEGGYGYTF.

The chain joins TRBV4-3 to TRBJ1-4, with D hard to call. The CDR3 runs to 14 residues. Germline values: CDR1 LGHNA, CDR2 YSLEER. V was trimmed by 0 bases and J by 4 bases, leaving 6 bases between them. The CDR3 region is CASSQELGNEKLFF. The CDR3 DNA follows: TGCGCCAGCAGCCAAGAACTCGGTAATGAAAAACTGTTTTTT.

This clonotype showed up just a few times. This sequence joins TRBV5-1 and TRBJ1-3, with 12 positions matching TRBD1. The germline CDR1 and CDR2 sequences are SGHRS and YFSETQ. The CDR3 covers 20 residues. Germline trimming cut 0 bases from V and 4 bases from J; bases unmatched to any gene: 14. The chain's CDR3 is CASSLAVPGQGAQRGNTIYF. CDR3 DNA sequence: TGCGCCAGCAGCTTGGCGGTTCCGGGACAGGGGGCTCAACGCGGAAACACCATATATTTT. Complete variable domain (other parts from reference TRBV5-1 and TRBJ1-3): KAGVTQTPRYLIKTRGQQVTLSCSPISGHRSVSWYQQTPGQGLQFLFEYFSETQRNKGNFPGRFSGRQFSNSRSEMNVSTLELGDSALYLCASSLAVPGQGAQRGNTIYFGEGSWLTVV.

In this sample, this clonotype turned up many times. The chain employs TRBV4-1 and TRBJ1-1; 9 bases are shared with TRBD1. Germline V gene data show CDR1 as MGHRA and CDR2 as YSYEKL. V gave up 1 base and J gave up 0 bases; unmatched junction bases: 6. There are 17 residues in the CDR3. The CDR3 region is CASSQGTGVAVNTEAFF. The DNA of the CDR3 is TGCGCCAGCAGCCAAGGGACAGGGGTGGCGGTGAACACTGAAGCTTTCTTT.

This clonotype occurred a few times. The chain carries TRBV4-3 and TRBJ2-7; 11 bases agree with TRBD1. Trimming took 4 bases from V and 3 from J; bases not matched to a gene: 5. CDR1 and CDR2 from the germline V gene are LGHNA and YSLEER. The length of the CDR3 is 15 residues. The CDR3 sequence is CASSPLGQGVYEQYF. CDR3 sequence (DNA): TGCGCCAGCAGCCCTCTGGGACAGGGGGTCTACGAGCAGTACTTC.

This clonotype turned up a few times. As DNA, the CDR3 is TGTGCCAGCAGCTCCGGAGGGGGGGTAAACACAGATACGCAGTATTTT. It specifies CASSSGGGVNTDTQYF. The V gene is TRBV7-6, the J gene TRBJ2-3; TRBD2 might be the D (7 bases). The CDR3 covers 16 residues. CDR1 and CDR2 from the germline V gene are SGHVS and FNYEAQ. Trimming removed 4 bases at V and 2 bases at J, with 16 bases between. Combining the CDR3 with reference TRBV7-6 and TRBJ2-3 gives the whole variable domain GAGVSQSPRYKVTKRGQDVALRCDPISGHVSLYWYRQALGQGPEFLTYFNYEAQQDKSGLPNDRFSAERPEGSISTLTIQRTEQRDSAMYRCASSSGGGVNTDTQYFGPGTRLTVL.